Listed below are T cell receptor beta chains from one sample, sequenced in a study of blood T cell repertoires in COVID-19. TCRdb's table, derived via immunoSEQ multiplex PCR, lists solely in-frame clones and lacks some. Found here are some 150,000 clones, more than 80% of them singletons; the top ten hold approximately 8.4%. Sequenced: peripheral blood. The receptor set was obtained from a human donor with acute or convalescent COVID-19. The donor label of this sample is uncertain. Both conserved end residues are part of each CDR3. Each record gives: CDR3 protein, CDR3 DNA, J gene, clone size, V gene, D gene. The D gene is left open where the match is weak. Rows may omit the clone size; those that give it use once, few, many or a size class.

CDR3 protein: CASSVAQAGNEQFF
CDR3 DNA: TGTGCCAGCAGCGTAGCGCAGGCTGGCAATGAGCAGTTCTTC
J gene: TRBJ2-1
clone size: .
V gene: TRBV9
D gene: .

CDR3 protein: CASSPISIVGYEQYF
CDR3 DNA: TGTGCCAGCTCACCAATTTCCATAGTCGGGTACGAGCAGTACTTC
J gene: TRBJ2-7
clone size: .
V gene: TRBV18
D gene: .

CDR3 protein: CASSRGTGDGWYEQYF
CDR3 DNA: TGCGCCAGCTCGCGGGGGACAGGGGACGGGTGGTACGAGCAGTACTTC
J gene: TRBJ2-7
clone size: .
V gene: TRBV23-1
D gene: TRBD1

CDR3 protein: CASSHSQGGRTYNEQFF
CDR3 DNA: TGTGCCAGCAGCCATTCTCAGGGGGGTCGCACCTACAATGAGCAGTTCTTC
J gene: TRBJ2-1
clone size: .
V gene: TRBV3-1/TRBV3-2
D gene: .

CDR3 protein: CASSLAGTRAETQYF
CDR3 DNA: TGTGCCAGCAGCCTAGCCGGGACTAGAGCAGAGACCCAGTACTTC
J gene: TRBJ2-5
clone size: .
V gene: TRBV11-2
D gene: TRBD2

CDR3 protein: CASSLDRALGIYGYTF
CDR3 DNA: TGTGCCAGCAGCTTGGACAGGGCCCTCGGTATCTATGGCTACACCTTC
J gene: TRBJ1-2
clone size: .
V gene: TRBV5-4
D gene: .

CDR3 protein: CASSPTGGEDYGYTF
CDR3 DNA: TGCGCCAGCAGCCCGACAGGGGGCGAAGACTATGGCTACACCTTC
J gene: TRBJ1-2
clone size: .
V gene: TRBV5-1
D gene: TRBD1

CDR3 protein: CAISEHPGADTQYF
CDR3 DNA: TGTGCCATCAGTGAGCACCCCGGGGCAGATACGCAGTATTTT
J gene: TRBJ2-3
clone size: .
V gene: TRBV10-3
D gene: .

CDR3 protein: CASSPNSGQGAWGYTF
CDR3 DNA: TGTGCCAGCAGCCCCAACTCGGGACAGGGGGCTTGGGGCTACACCTTC
J gene: TRBJ1-2
clone size: once
V gene: TRBV3-1/TRBV3-2
D gene: TRBD1

CDR3 protein: CASSNGGGIYEQYF
CDR3 DNA: TGTGCCAGCAGCAACGGTGGGGGGATCTACGAGCAGTACTTC
J gene: TRBJ2-7
clone size: .
V gene: TRBV6-5
D gene: .

CDR3 protein: CASSSTGVGNTIYF
CDR3 DNA: TGTGCCAGCTCGTCGACAGGGGTTGGAAACACCATATATTTT
J gene: TRBJ1-3
clone size: .
V gene: TRBV28
D gene: TRBD1

CDR3 protein: CASTPSGVNTGELFF
CDR3 DNA: TGTGCCAGCACCCCTAGCGGGGTCAACACCGGGGAGCTGTTTTTT
J gene: TRBJ2-2
clone size: .
V gene: TRBV25-1
D gene: TRBD2

CDR3 protein: CASCSGPWDTQYF
CDR3 DNA: TGTGCCAGCTGCTCCGGTCCATGGGATACGCAGTATTTT
J gene: TRBJ2-3
clone size: .
V gene: TRBV14
D gene: .

CDR3 protein: CASSYSGSSYNSPLHF
CDR3 DNA: TGTGCCAGCAGTTACAGCGGGAGCTCCTATAATTCACCCCTCCACTTT
J gene: TRBJ1-6
clone size: few
V gene: TRBV6-2/TRBV6-3
D gene: .

CDR3 protein: CASSPPGLAGGKDTQYF
CDR3 DNA: TGTGCCAGCTCACCCCCCGGACTAGCGGGGGGGAAAGATACGCAGTATTTT
J gene: TRBJ2-3
clone size: .
V gene: TRBV18
D gene: TRBD2

CDR3 protein: CASRPSITGGQGEKLFF
CDR3 DNA: TGCGCCAGCAGGCCGTCAATCACAGGGGGCCAAGGTGAAAAACTGTTTTTT
J gene: TRBJ1-4
clone size: .
V gene: TRBV23-1
D gene: TRBD1

CDR3 protein: CASSFLTGTEAFF
CDR3 DNA: TGTGCCAGCAGCTTTTTGACAGGCACTGAAGCTTTCTTT
J gene: TRBJ1-1
clone size: .
V gene: TRBV11-1
D gene: .

CDR3 protein: CASSREGRSTDTQYF
CDR3 DNA: TGTGCCAGCAGTAGGGAGGGGAGAAGCACAGATACGCAGTATTTT
J gene: TRBJ2-3
clone size: .
V gene: TRBV9
D gene: TRBD2

CDR3 protein: CASSQTPMDRSVEKLFF
CDR3 DNA: TGCGCCAGCAGCCAAACCCCCATGGACAGGAGTGTTGAAAAACTGTTTTTT
J gene: TRBJ1-4
clone size: few
V gene: TRBV4-1
D gene: TRBD1

CDR3 protein: CASSSLEVGDYGYTF
CDR3 DNA: TGTGCCAGCAGTTCCCTCGAGGTCGGGGACTATGGCTACACCTTC
J gene: TRBJ1-2
clone size: .
V gene: TRBV28
D gene: .

CDR3 protein: CASSSGQGESEAFF
CDR3 DNA: TGTGCCAGCAGCTCGGGACAGGGGGAGTCTGAAGCTTTCTTT
J gene: TRBJ1-1
clone size: .
V gene: TRBV11-2
D gene: TRBD1

CDR3 protein: CASRDTSTNEKLFF
CDR3 DNA: TGCGCCAGCCGGGACACCTCAACTAATGAAAAACTGTTTTTT
J gene: TRBJ1-4
clone size: .
V gene: TRBV5-1
D gene: .

CDR3 protein: CASSGVQGPPGTPLHF
CDR3 DNA: TGTGCCAGCAGCGGGGTACAGGGGCCCCCGGGGACACCCCTCCACTTT
J gene: TRBJ1-6
clone size: once
V gene: TRBV9
D gene: TRBD1

CDR3 protein: CASSEFRTSYGYTF
CDR3 DNA: TGTGCCAGCAGTGAGTTTAGGACAAGCTATGGCTACACCTTC
J gene: TRBJ1-2
clone size: .
V gene: TRBV2
D gene: .

CDR3 protein: CASSPSSGTETYEQYF
CDR3 DNA: TGTGCCAGCAGCCCCTCTTCCGGGACAGAGACCTACGAGCAGTACTTC
J gene: TRBJ2-7
clone size: once
V gene: TRBV9
D gene: TRBD1

CDR3 protein: CASSLSGGASGYGYTF
CDR3 DNA: TGTGCCAGCAGCTTGTCCGGGGGGGCGTCGGGCTATGGCTACACCTTC
J gene: TRBJ1-2
clone size: .
V gene: TRBV7-8
D gene: .

CDR3 protein: CASSLGGAANVLTF
CDR3 DNA: TGTGCCAGCAGTTTAGGGGGGGCGGCCAACGTCCTGACTTTC
J gene: TRBJ2-6
clone size: few
V gene: TRBV27
D gene: .

CDR3 protein: CASSPGGYIQYF
CDR3 DNA: TGTGCCAGCAGTCCGGGGGGATACATTCAGTACTTC
J gene: TRBJ2-4
clone size: .
V gene: TRBV27
D gene: TRBD2

CDR3 protein: CASSYGTNTDTQYF
CDR3 DNA: TGTGCCAGCAGCTACGGGACAAACACAGATACGCAGTATTTT
J gene: TRBJ2-3
clone size: few
V gene: TRBV5-4
D gene: .

CDR3 protein: CASSLGVTGGEQYF
CDR3 DNA: TGTGCCAGCAGCTTAGGGGTAACAGGGGGAGAGCAGTACTTC
J gene: TRBJ2-7
clone size: .
V gene: TRBV11-1
D gene: TRBD1

CDR3 protein: CASSADGPGQGPYEQYF
CDR3 DNA: TGTGCCAGCAGCGCGGATGGACCGGGACAGGGTCCCTACGAGCAGTACTTC
J gene: TRBJ2-7
clone size: .
V gene: TRBV9
D gene: TRBD1

CDR3 protein: CASSLDRSTDTQYF
CDR3 DNA: TGTGCCAGCAGCTTGGACAGGAGCACAGATACGCAGTATTTT
J gene: TRBJ2-3
clone size: once
V gene: TRBV7-9
D gene: TRBD1

CDR3 protein: CASSSRGAGDTQYF
CDR3 DNA: TGTGCCAGCAGCTCGCGGGGGGCCGGGGATACGCAGTATTTT
J gene: TRBJ2-3
clone size: .
V gene: TRBV7-9
D gene: TRBD2

CDR3 protein: CATSDLDSSGYTF
CDR3 DNA: TGTGCCACCAGTGATTTAGACAGCTCTGGCTACACCTTC
J gene: TRBJ1-2
clone size: .
V gene: TRBV24-1
D gene: .

CDR3 protein: CASGRGTSVSYEQYF
CDR3 DNA: TGTGCCAGCGGACGCGGGACTAGCGTTTCCTACGAGCAGTACTTC
J gene: TRBJ2-7
clone size: .
V gene: TRBV2
D gene: TRBD2

CDR3 protein: CASSQYNRDNSPLHF
CDR3 DNA: TGTGCCAGCAGCCAATATAACAGGGATAATTCACCCCTCCACTTT
J gene: TRBJ1-6
clone size: .
V gene: TRBV3-1/TRBV3-2
D gene: .

CDR3 protein: CASSLGQGSYEQYF
CDR3 DNA: TGTGCCAGCAGTCTGGGACAGGGCTCCTACGAGCAGTACTTC
J gene: TRBJ2-7
clone size: few
V gene: TRBV27
D gene: TRBD1

CDR3 protein: CASSLQGGEGNTIYF
CDR3 DNA: TGCGCCAGCAGCTTACAGGGCGGAGAGGGAAACACCATATATTTT
J gene: TRBJ1-3
clone size: .
V gene: TRBV5-1
D gene: .

CDR3 protein: CASSVGGDYGYTF
CDR3 DNA: TGTGCCAGCAGCGTCGGAGGAGACTATGGCTACACCTTC
J gene: TRBJ1-2
clone size: .
V gene: TRBV9
D gene: .

CDR3 protein: CAVNSGTNEKLFF
CDR3 DNA: TGTGCCGTTAACTCGGGAACTAATGAAAAACTGTTTTTT
J gene: TRBJ1-4
clone size: .
V gene: TRBV19
D gene: .

CDR3 protein: CASSLTPGQGYGYTF
CDR3 DNA: TGCGCCAGCAGCCTCACCCCGGGACAGGGCTATGGCTACACCTTC
J gene: TRBJ1-2
clone size: .
V gene: TRBV5-1
D gene: TRBD1

CDR3 protein: CASSNSGGRTKNIQYF
CDR3 DNA: TGTGCCAGTAGCAACAGCGGGGGAAGAACCAAAAACATTCAGTACTTC
J gene: TRBJ2-4
clone size: .
V gene: TRBV19
D gene: TRBD2

CDR3 protein: CASSLDGGGEFF
CDR3 DNA: TGCGCCAGCAGCTTGGACGGGGGAGGGGAGTTCTTC
J gene: TRBJ2-1
clone size: .
V gene: TRBV5-1
D gene: TRBD2

CDR3 protein: CASSPQTGANTEAFF
CDR3 DNA: TGTGCCAGCTCACCACAGACAGGGGCGAACACTGAAGCTTTCTTT
J gene: TRBJ1-1
clone size: .
V gene: TRBV18
D gene: TRBD1

CDR3 protein: CASSGGKGTFFATNEKLFF
CDR3 DNA: TGTGCCAGCAGTGGCGGGAAGGGGACTTTTTTTGCAACTAATGAAAAACTGTTTTTT
J gene: TRBJ1-4
clone size: .
V gene: TRBV6-1
D gene: .

CDR3 protein: CASTKGVPADQPQHF
CDR3 DNA: TGTGCCAGTACCAAGGGGGTCCCGGCGGACCAGCCCCAGCATTTT
J gene: TRBJ1-5
clone size: .
V gene: TRBV19
D gene: .

CDR3 protein: CAWTPGGYGYTF
CDR3 DNA: TGTGCCTGGACCCCCGGGGGCTATGGCTACACCTTC
J gene: TRBJ1-2
clone size: .
V gene: TRBV30
D gene: .

CDR3 protein: CASSLSDSQDEQFF
CDR3 DNA: TGTGCCAGCAGCCTTTCTGACAGTCAAGATGAGCAGTTCTTC
J gene: TRBJ2-1
clone size: .
V gene: TRBV5-4
D gene: .

CDR3 protein: CASSGTGNQPQHF
CDR3 DNA: TGTGCCAGCAGTGGGACAGGCAATCAGCCCCAGCATTTT
J gene: TRBJ1-5
clone size: .
V gene: TRBV12-3/TRBV12-4
D gene: TRBD1

CDR3 protein: CSASHGTGIDNEQFF
CDR3 DNA: TGCAGTGCTAGTCATGGGACAGGGATTGATAATGAGCAGTTCTTC
J gene: TRBJ2-1
clone size: .
V gene: TRBV20-1
D gene: TRBD1

CDR3 protein: CASSEYTVSSYEQYF
CDR3 DNA: TGTGCCAGCAGTGAATATACGGTGAGCTCCTACGAGCAGTACTTC
J gene: TRBJ2-7
clone size: few
V gene: TRBV6-1
D gene: .

CDR3 protein: CARWELRTLEAFF
CDR3 DNA: TGTGCCAGATGGGAGCTTCGAACCCTTGAAGCTTTCTTT
J gene: TRBJ1-1
clone size: .
V gene: TRBV2
D gene: .

CDR3 protein: CASSYMRGYQETQYF
CDR3 DNA: TGTGCCAGCAGTTACATGCGGGGGTACCAAGAGACCCAGTACTTC
J gene: TRBJ2-5
clone size: .
V gene: TRBV6-2/TRBV6-3
D gene: TRBD2